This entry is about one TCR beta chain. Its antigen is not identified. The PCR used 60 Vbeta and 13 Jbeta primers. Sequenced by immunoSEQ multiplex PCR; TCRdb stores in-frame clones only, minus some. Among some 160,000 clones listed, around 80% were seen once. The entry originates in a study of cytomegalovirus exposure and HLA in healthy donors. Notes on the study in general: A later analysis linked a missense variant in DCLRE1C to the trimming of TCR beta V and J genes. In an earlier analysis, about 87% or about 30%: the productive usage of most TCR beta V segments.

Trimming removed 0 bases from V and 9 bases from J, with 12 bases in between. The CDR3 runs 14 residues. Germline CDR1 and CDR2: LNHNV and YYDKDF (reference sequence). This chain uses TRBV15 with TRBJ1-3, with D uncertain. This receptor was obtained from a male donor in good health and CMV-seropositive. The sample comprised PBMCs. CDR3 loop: CATSRDLGVATIYF. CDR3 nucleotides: TGTGCCACCAGCAGAGATCTCGGGGTAGCCACCATATATTTT.